Following are 9 T cell receptor beta chains from one sample sequenced in a study of ipilimumab plus nivolumab after autologous stem cell transplantation. Using immunoSEQ multiplex PCR, the repertoire was profiled, and TCRdb retains in-frame clones only, with some absent. The repertoire has about 40,000 clones, nearly 95% of them found once; the top ten carry over 0.85%. Specimen: PBMCs, collected in a trial of ipilimumab plus nivolumab as post-transplant consolidation. The origin of the receptors is a male donor with multiple myeloma.

This chain links TRBV30 with TRBJ2-7; D gene unclear. Between the trimmed V and J ends, which lost 5 bases and 0 bases, there was a span of 5 bases. Germline V CDR1 and CDR2: GTSNPN, SVGIG (reference sequence). CDR3 length: 11 amino acids. In DNA form, the CDR3 reads TGTGCCTGGGGGGACTCCTACGAGCAGTACTTC. It codes for CAWGDSYEQYF.

The chain recombines TRBV28 with TRBJ2-7; 10 positions agree with TRBD1. V was clipped by 2 bases and J by 4 bases; unmatched bases: 8. Germline V gives CDR1 MDHEN, CDR2 SYDVKM. The CDR3 length is 16 residues. The CDR3 loop is CASSLPYGTGAYEQYF. As DNA, the CDR3 is TGTGCCAGCAGTTTACCGTATGGGACAGGGGCATACGAGCAGTACTTC. Together with reference TRBV28 and TRBJ2-7, the CDR3 gives the full variable domain: DVKVTQSSRYLVKRTGEKVFLECVQDMDHENMFWYRQDPGLGLRLIYFSYDVKMKEKGDIPEGYSVSREKKERFSLILESASTNQTSMYLCASSLPYGTGAYEQYFGPGTRLTVT.

V usage is TRBV7-2 and J usage is TRBJ2-7, with a tentative D call TRBD1 (6 bases). The CDR3 totals 15 residues. The germline V gene encodes CDR1 SGHTA and CDR2 FQGNSA. V shed 5 bases and J shed 1 base, with 15 bases lying between them. The DNA of the CDR3 is TGTGCCAGCAGCCACTCCCGGGACACTTCCTACGAGCAGTACTTC. It encodes CASSHSRDTSYEQYF.

The rearrangement uses TRBV5-1 and TRBJ2-6, with D unclear. The length of the CDR3 is 16 residues. The germline V and J ends were trimmed by 2 bases and 5 bases, with 14 bases remaining between them. Germline V gene sequence: CDR1 SGHRS, CDR2 YFSETQ. The DNA for the CDR3 is TGCGCCAGCAGCTTAATTCAGGTAGCCAGGGCCAACGTCCTGACTTTC. Translating it yields CASSLIQVARANVLTF.

The rearrangement links TRBV7-8 to TRBJ1-1; D unclear. Trimming left V 5 bases short and J 1 base short, with 8 bases between. The germline CDR1 and CDR2 sequences are SGHVS and FQNEAQ. The CDR3 is 13 amino acids. The CDR3 DNA follows: TGTGCCAGCAGCCATACATCGAACACTGAAGCTTTCTTT. It yields the protein CASSHTSNTEAFF. Supplemented by reference TRBV7-8 and TRBJ1-1, the full variable domain reads GAGVSQSPRYKVAKRGQDVALRCDPISGHVSLFWYQQALGQGPEFLTYFQNEAQLDKSGLPSDRFFAERPEGSVSTLKIQRTQQEDSAVYLCASSHTSNTEAFFGQGTRLTVV.

The rearrangement links TRBV6-5 to TRBJ2-1; a possible D gene is TRBD1 (6 bases). CDR3 length equals 14 residues. Germline V gene data show CDR1 as MNHEY and CDR2 as SVGAGI. Trimming took off 4 bases at V and 1 base at J, with 8 bases between the two ends. CDR3 loop: CASSLRGSYNEQFF. The CDR3 DNA sequence: TGTGCCAGCAGTTTGAGGGGGTCCTACAATGAGCAGTTCTTC.

This clone occurred once. The genes are TRBV14 and TRBJ2-7; D is perhaps TRBD2 (6 bases). The CDR3 has 16 residues. With 1 base removed from V and 3 bases from J, the gap between germline ends came to 16 bases. Germline CDR1 is SGHDN and CDR2 is FVKESK. The CDR3 nucleotides read TGTGCCAGCAGCCAAGGGGCGGGGTCAGCCGACTACGAGCAGTACTTC. This codes for CASSQGAGSADYEQYF.

The chain links TRBV11-3 to TRBJ2-2; TRBD2 is a possible D gene (5 bases). Deletions cut 5 bases from V and 4 bases from J, with 11 bases between. Germline CDR1 reads SGHNT; CDR2 reads YENEEA. The CDR3 consists of 14 residues. CDR3 sequence reads: CASSLRTGTGELFF. The CDR3 bases are TGTGCCAGCAGCCTCAGGACTGGCACCGGGGAGCTGTTTTTT.

The chain recombines TRBV7-9 with TRBJ2-3; weak D call: TRBD2 (6 bases). V lost 3 bases, J lost 5 bases, and 15 bases lay in between. The germline CDR1 and CDR2 sequences are SEHNR and FQNEAQ (reference sequence). CDR3 length: 15 residues. The CDR3 spells CASSFSGRVEDTQYF. CDR3 DNA: TGTGCCAGCAGCTTCTCCGGGAGAGTTGAAGATACGCAGTATTTT.